This note documents a single T cell receptor (beta chain) sequence. Its target is not known. Specified time point: patch test 1, 2 weeks after DPC sensitization. The treatment is: therapeutic diphenylcyclopropenone sensitization with weekly scalp DPC. CDR1 is LNHDA, CDR2 SQIVND, per germline (reference sequence). The CDR3 has 12 residues. TCRdb independently ran MiXCR on the RACE reads; one entry per CDR3 protein. Among approximately 80,000 distinct CDR3 sequences listed, about 10% were seen once. This entry is derived from a study of human T cells and chemical hapten exposure. Study-wide points: High-frequency TCRs, those above 1 in 1000, stayed the same after DPC sensitization. The formation of large CDR3 similarity clusters by expanded TCRs significantly exceeded that of controls. As the donors had alopecia, their immune response may differ from healthy people's.

The sample in question was whole blood, obtained in connection with sensitization to the hapten diphenylcyclopropenone (DPC). The rearrangement joins TRBV19 to TRBJ2-1, with 11 nucleotides matching TRBD2. This clonotype originated in a woman in her 50s with alopecia areata. Some clones in this sample may be carry-over from other donors' samples. CDR3 DNA: TGTGGCACTAGCGGGAGAAGGGATGAGCAGTTCTTC. Translated: CGTSGRRDEQFF.